Included here is one TCR beta chain sequence, with context. Original methodology: The authors estimated nucleated cell counts from reference gene primer amplification. TCRdb keeps only in-frame clones here, not all; method: immunoSEQ multiplex PCR. Clonal size and the V and J genes are those of that table, whereas D and trimming came from the DNA. The table shows approximately 99,000 clones, with 71% occurring only once. The V gene's germline CDR1 is ENHRY and CDR2 SYGVKD. The V gene lost 2 bases and the J gene lost 5 bases, with 27 bases spanning the gap. The CDR3 runs 20 residues. The data originate from a study of blood T cell repertoires in COVID-19. Study-wide background: Nucleic acid was either cDNA or gDNA, and it came from T cells, B-cell-depleted T cells, or PBMCs.

The sequencing sample was made of peripheral blood. This TCR derives from a woman aged 40 to 50 with acute or convalescent COVID-19. This chain connects TRBV10-3 to TRBJ2-2; D is perhaps TRBD1 (6 bases). This chain's CDR3 is CAISEPQATGTKLQTGELFF. The CDR3 nucleotides read TGTGCCATCAGTGAGCCACAGGCTACCGGGACAAAGCTTCAAACCGGGGAGCTGTTTTTT.